Below, 21 T cell receptor beta chains from the same sample are listed, as sequenced in a study of blood T cell repertoires in COVID-19. Clones were sequenced by immunoSEQ multiplex PCR, and TCRdb holds only the in-frame ones, with some missing. Found here are some 300,000 clones, approximately 88% of them singletons; the top ten hold just under 1%. Sequencing was carried out using PBMCs or T cells enriched from blood (not recorded which). The receptors derive from a young woman who had recovered from COVID-19.

The rearrangement links TRBV4-1 to TRBJ1-2; D is uncertain. Trimming pared 1 base from V and 4 bases from J, leaving 13 bases between. This CDR3 is built from 15 residues. Germline-derived CDR1 and CDR2 are MGHRA and YSYEKL. The CDR3 reads CASSQAPPGSYGYTF. CDR3 sequence (DNA): TGCGCCAGCAGCCAAGCGCCTCCGGGAAGCTATGGCTACACCTTC.

V is TRBV18 and J is TRBJ2-7; TRBD2 aligns across 10 bases. Germline V lookup: CDR1 KGHSH, CDR2 LQKENI. With 5 bases clipped from V and 5 bases from J, the junction kept 12 bases outside the gene matches. The length of the CDR3 is 16 residues. CDR3: CASSSKGGTSDHEQYF. For the CDR3, the DNA is TGTGCCAGCTCAAGCAAAGGGGGGACTAGCGATCACGAGCAGTACTTC.

This chain links TRBV11-2 with TRBJ2-3; D may be TRBD2 (5 bases). V was shortened by 8 bases and J by 2 bases, with 8 bases between the two germline ends. CDR1 is SGHAT, CDR2 FQNNGV, per germline. The CDR3 contains 12 residues. The CDR3 nucleotides read TGTGCCAGCCGCGGGCCCACAGATACGCAGTATTTT. It specifies CASRGPTDTQYF.

This chain links TRBV27 with TRBJ1-1, with D possibly being TRBD1 (5 bases). The CDR3 is made up of 16 amino acids. V was trimmed by 5 bases and J by 1 base, leaving 17 bases between them. The germline V gene has CDR1 MNHEY and CDR2 SMNVEV (reference sequence). This CDR3 is CASSPVRSQGNTEAFF. The CDR3 nucleotides read TGTGCCAGCAGTCCCGTTCGGTCGCAGGGGAACACTGAAGCTTTCTTT.

The chain has TRBV2 and TRBJ2-6, with a tentative D call TRBD2 (5 bases). Deletions cut 10 bases from V and 0 bases from J, with 22 bases between. Germline V gene sequence: CDR1 SNHLY, CDR2 FYNNEI. CDR3 length equals 18 residues. CDR3 nucleotides: TGTGCCACCGACACTACGGGGAGAAGGTCCTCTGGGGCCAACGTCCTGACTTTC. This translates into CATDTTGRRSSGANVLTF.

The rearrangement uses TRBV18 and TRBJ2-7, with TRBD2 as a possible D gene (5 bases). The germline V gene has CDR1 KGHSH and CDR2 LQKENI. The V end lost 4 bases, the J end lost 5 bases, and 9 bases lay between the germline ends. This CDR3 comprises 12 residues. The CDR3 sequence is CASSQVSDEQYF. The CDR3 DNA sequence: TGTGCCAGCTCACAAGTTAGCGACGAGCAGTACTTC.

The chain is built from TRBV4-1 and TRBJ1-4, with 7 bases matching TRBD1. V shed 1 base, J shed 7 bases, and the junction held 6 bases outside the gene matches. The CDR3 has 15 residues. Germline values: CDR1 MGHRA, CDR2 YSYEKL. Here the CDR3 reads CASSQVRGGGEKLFF. The CDR3, as DNA: TGCGCCAGCAGCCAAGTCAGAGGGGGCGGTGAAAAACTGTTTTTT.

The sample holds one count of this clone. The genes are TRBV27 and TRBJ2-2, with a possible D match to TRBD2 (7 bases). There are 14 residues in the CDR3. V lost 5 bases, J lost 5 bases, and 12 bases lay in between. CDR1 is MNHEY and CDR2 is SMNVEV in the germline V gene (reference sequence). CDR3 in amino acids: CASSLGGETGELFF. The DNA for the CDR3 is TGTGCCAGCAGTCTAGGGGGGGAAACCGGGGAGCTGTTTTTT.

J is TRBJ2-7 and V is TRBV27, with 8 bases identical to TRBD1. The CDR3 extends over 14 amino acids. The trim removed 4 bases at V and 2 bases at J, leaving 4 bases unmatched. CDR1 is MNHEY, CDR2 SMNVEV, per germline (reference sequence). CDR3 bases: TGTGCCAGCAGTTCCCTGGGACAGGCCTACGAGCAGTACTTC. Its translation is CASSSLGQAYEQYF.

This chain connects TRBV5-6 to TRBJ1-1, with 7 positions matching TRBD1. V was pared by 6 bases and J by 0 bases, with 5 bases of the junction left unmatched. The CDR3 extends over 14 amino acids. The germline gives CDR1 SGHDT, CDR2 YYEEEE. The CDR3 here is CASTRDRMNTEAFF. As DNA, the CDR3 is TGTGCCAGCACCCGGGACAGAATGAACACTGAAGCTTTCTTT. The full variable domain, completed using reference TRBV5-6 and TRBJ1-1, is DAGVTQSPTHLIKTRGQQVTLRCSPKSGHDTVSWYQQALGQGPQFIFQYYEEEERQRGNFPDRFSGHQFPNYSSELNVNALLLGDSALYLCASTRDRMNTEAFFGQGTRLTVV.

This clone was detected a few times. The chain links TRBV2 to TRBJ1-1; tentative D call: TRBD1 (5 bases). This CDR3 comprises 15 residues. CDR1 is SNHLY and CDR2 is FYNNEI in the germline V gene. Trimming took off 1 base at V and 5 bases at J, with 14 bases between the two ends. The CDR3 DNA follows: TGTGCCAGCAGTGAAGGGCTAGGTGGGGGGACTGAAGCTTTCTTT. It encodes CASSEGLGGGTEAFF.

The V call is TRBV7-2, the J call TRBJ2-3; D gene unclear. Germline CDR1 SGHTA, CDR2 FQGNSA. V lost 5 bases and J lost 4, with 16 bases in between. This CDR3 spans 15 amino acids. The CDR3 sequence is CASSNHPGGADTQYF. The CDR3 DNA sequence: TGTGCCAGCAGCAACCACCCCGGCGGTGCAGATACGCAGTATTTT.

The rearrangement links TRBV28 to TRBJ1-1, with a weak D call TRBD1 (6 bases). This CDR3 region has 17 residues. Germline V gene data show CDR1 as MDHEN and CDR2 as SYDVKM. Trimming removed 3 bases from V and 4 bases from J, with 21 bases in between. In DNA, the CDR3 is TGTGCCAGCAGTTTGGCGTTCTCAGGGGCCCGGGTCACTGAAGCTTTCTTT. Translated, it gives CASSLAFSGARVTEAFF.

V and J are TRBV11-2 and TRBJ2-1; tentative D call: TRBD2 (6 bases). Between the trimmed V and J ends, which lost 6 bases and 4 bases, there was a span of 19 bases. In germline, CDR1 is SGHAT, CDR2 FQNNGV. This CDR3 comprises 16 residues. CDR3: CASRLSLRDLYNEQFF. In nucleotides, the CDR3 is TGTGCCAGCAGATTATCGCTCCGGGACTTATACAATGAGCAGTTCTTC.

In nucleotides, the CDR3 is TGTGCCAGCAGTTTACGAGGGGGGGGGTACAATGAGCAGTTCTTC. Protein product: CASSLRGGGYNEQFF. V is TRBV27 and J is TRBJ2-1; weak D call: TRBD2 (7 bases). V lost 2 bases, J lost 4 bases, and 12 bases lay in between. This CDR3 is 15 amino acids long. Germline CDR1 MNHEY, CDR2 SMNVEV (reference sequence).

This chain uses TRBV15 with TRBJ2-7; TRBD1 aligns across 9 bases. This CDR3 contains 16 residues. V shed 5 bases, J shed 5 bases, and the junction held 13 bases outside the gene matches. CDR1 and CDR2 (germline): LNHNV, YYDKDF (reference sequence). In DNA, the CDR3 is TGTGCCACCAGCCTTGGGCAGGGGACAGGGTCCCACGAGCAGTACTTC. Its translation is CATSLGQGTGSHEQYF.

The genes are TRBV4-1 and TRBJ2-2; D ambiguous. Trimming removed 3 bases at V and 1 base at J, with 6 bases between. CDR1 and CDR2 (germline): MGHRA, YSYEKL. The CDR3 runs to 14 residues. The CDR3 region is CASSQSLNTGELFF. The CDR3 DNA sequence: TGCGCCAGCAGCCAGAGTCTGAACACCGGGGAGCTGTTTTTT.

The V and J genes are TRBV6-5 and TRBJ2-3; TRBD2 matches 7 bases. This CDR3 contains 15 residues. Germline-derived CDR1 and CDR2 are MNHEY and SVGAGI. Trimming removed 6 bases from V and 4 bases from J; junction bases left unmatched: 10. CDR3 in DNA: TGTGCCAGCAGCCCCCTAGCGGAGGGACCAGATACGCAGTATTTT. Translated: CASSPLAEGPDTQYF.

The chain couples TRBV24-1 to TRBJ2-1; TRBD2 matches at 7 bases. The CDR3 has 15 residues. CDR1 is KGHDR, CDR2 SFDVKD, per germline. V trimming: 7 bases; J trimming: 5 bases; junction bases outside the gene matches: 10. For the CDR3, the DNA is TGTGCCACCAGCCGAGCGGGACGGATAGACAATGAGCAGTTCTTC. The encoded protein is CATSRAGRIDNEQFF.

The V gene is TRBV27, the J gene TRBJ2-1; TRBD2 agrees at 7 bases. This CDR3 has 16 amino acids. Germline CDR1 reads MNHEY; CDR2 reads SMNVEV (reference sequence). The V segment lost 2 bases and the J segment 0 bases; nucleotides outside the gene matches: 4. For the CDR3, the DNA is TGTGCCAGCAGTTTACACCGCGGGAGCTCCTACAATGAGCAGTTCTTC. This translates into CASSLHRGSSYNEQFF.

The J gene is TRBJ1-1, the V gene TRBV6-5; D gene uncertain. The germline V gene encodes CDR1 MNHEY and CDR2 SVGAGI. V was trimmed by 2 bases and J by 0 bases, leaving 10 bases between them. This CDR3 contains 15 residues. CDR3 coding DNA: TGTGCCAGCAGTTACCTGGAGGGCCTGAACACTGAAGCTTTCTTT. Protein sequence: CASSYLEGLNTEAFF.